This T cell receptor beta chain was captured in a study of shared clonotypes between healthy human individuals. This clone was seen only once. Here immunoSEQ multiplex PCR was the method, and the copy in TCRdb shows in-frame clones only, minus some. Seen here are 2,500,000 or so clones, under 95% observed once, and the top ten hold 0.36%. Trimming took off 0 bases at V and 7 bases at J, with 15 bases between the two ends. The CDR3 has 15 amino acids. Germline values: CDR1 KGHSH, CDR2 LQKENI. The V and J genes are TRBV18 and TRBJ1-2; D perhaps matches TRBD1 (5 bases). The specimen was naive CD4+ T cells from PBMCs. Subset specified: CD45RA+ positively selected. The TCR originated in a man between 18 and 35 years old in good health. Some clones in this sample may be carry-over from other donors' samples. CDR3 sequence: CASSPPGPGRGGYTF. The CDR3 DNA sequence: TGTGCCAGCTCACCACCAGGCCCGGGGCGGGGTGGCTACACCTTC.